The T cell receptor beta chain described here comes from a study of regulatory T cells in long-lasting Graves disease. For the study at large: Graves' patients with a new diagnosis had received antithyroid drugs under 3 months.

With iRepertoire HTBI primers and Arm-PCR of CDR3 regions, TCR beta libraries were built. One entry per CDR3 protein results from TCRdb running MiXCR on the multiplex PCR reads. Among approximately 560,000 distinct CDR3 sequences listed, more than 15% were seen once. Time point meaning: newly diagnosed GD, antithyroid drugs for less than 3 months. PBMCs were the source of the RNA used for TCR sequencing. In its sample, this clonotype was seen many times. This CDR3 is 15 amino acids long. Losses at the gene ends were 4 bases for V and 8 bases for J; bases not matched to a gene: 5. CDR1 and CDR2 (germline): LGHDT, YNNKEL (reference sequence). The same sample was also used in a study of T cells in Graves' hyperthyroidism and ophthalmopathy. That paper states: Model predictions of ophthalmopathy came a median 6.5 months before onset.

This receptor was obtained from a man between 18 and 29 years old with Graves disease. Material: peripheral blood mononuclear cells (PBMCs), obtained at new diagnosis, from a patient treated with antithyroid drugs. The rearrangement joins TRBV3-1 to TRBJ1-6; the match to TRBD1 covers 10 bases. CDR3 amino acids: CASSPTGTGDSPLHF. The CDR3 DNA is TGTGCCAGCAGCCCAACCGGGACAGGGGATTCACCCCTCCACTTT.